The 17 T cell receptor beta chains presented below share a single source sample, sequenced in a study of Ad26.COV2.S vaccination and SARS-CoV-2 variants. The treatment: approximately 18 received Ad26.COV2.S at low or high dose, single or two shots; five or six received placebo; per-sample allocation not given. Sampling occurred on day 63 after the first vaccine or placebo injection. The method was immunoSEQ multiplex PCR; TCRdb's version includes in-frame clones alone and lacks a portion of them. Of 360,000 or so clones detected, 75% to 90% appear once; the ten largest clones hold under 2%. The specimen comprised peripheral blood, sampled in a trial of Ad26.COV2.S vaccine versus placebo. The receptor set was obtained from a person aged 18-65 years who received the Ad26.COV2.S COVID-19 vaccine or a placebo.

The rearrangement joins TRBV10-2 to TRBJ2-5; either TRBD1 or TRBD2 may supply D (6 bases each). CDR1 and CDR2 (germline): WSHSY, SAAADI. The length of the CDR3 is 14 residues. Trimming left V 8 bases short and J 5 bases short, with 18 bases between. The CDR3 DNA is TGCGCCAGCGGGGTAGGGGGAGGATTGGAGACCCAGTACTTC. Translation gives CASGVGGGLETQYF.

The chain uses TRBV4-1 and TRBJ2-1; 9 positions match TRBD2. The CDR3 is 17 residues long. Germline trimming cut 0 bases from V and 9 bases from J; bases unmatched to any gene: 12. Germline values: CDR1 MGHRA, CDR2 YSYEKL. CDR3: CASSQDPFSGGRGEQFF. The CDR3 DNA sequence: TGCGCCAGCAGCCAAGACCCCTTTAGCGGGGGCCGCGGTGAGCAGTTCTTC.

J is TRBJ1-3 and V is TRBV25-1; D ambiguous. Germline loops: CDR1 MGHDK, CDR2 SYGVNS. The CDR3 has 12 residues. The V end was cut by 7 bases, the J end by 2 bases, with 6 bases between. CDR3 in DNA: TGTGCCAGCATTAGTACTGGAAACACCATATATTTT. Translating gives CASISTGNTIYF.

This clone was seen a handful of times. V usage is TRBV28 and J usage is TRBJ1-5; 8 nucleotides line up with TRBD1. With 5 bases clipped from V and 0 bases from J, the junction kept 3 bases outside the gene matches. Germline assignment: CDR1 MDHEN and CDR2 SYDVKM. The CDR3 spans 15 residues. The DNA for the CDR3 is TGTGCCAGCAGTGCGGGACAGGCTAGCAATCAGCCCCAGCATTTT. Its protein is CASSAGQASNQPQHF.

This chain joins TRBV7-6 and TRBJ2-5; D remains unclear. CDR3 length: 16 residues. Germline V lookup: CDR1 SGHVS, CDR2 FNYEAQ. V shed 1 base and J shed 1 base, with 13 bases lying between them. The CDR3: CASSLVGPDPQETQYF. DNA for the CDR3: TGTGCCAGCAGCTTAGTAGGTCCCGACCCCCAAGAGACCCAGTACTTC.

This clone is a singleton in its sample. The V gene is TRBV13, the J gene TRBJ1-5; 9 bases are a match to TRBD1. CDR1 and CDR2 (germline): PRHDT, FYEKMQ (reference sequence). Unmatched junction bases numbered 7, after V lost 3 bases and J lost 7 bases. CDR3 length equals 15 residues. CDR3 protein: CASSFTGGKGQPQHF. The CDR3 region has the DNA TGTGCCAGCAGCTTCACAGGGGGCAAGGGGCAGCCCCAGCATTTT.

CDR3 region: CASSLGPGTTTGELFF. DNA for the CDR3: TGCGCCAGCAGCTTGGGGCCCGGGACAACCACCGGGGAGCTGTTTTTT. The chain recombines TRBV5-1 with TRBJ2-2; tentative D call: TRBD1 (6 bases). Germline V gene sequence: CDR1 SGHRS, CDR2 YFSETQ. V was pared by 0 bases and J by 4 bases, with 13 bases between. The CDR3 is 16 residues long.

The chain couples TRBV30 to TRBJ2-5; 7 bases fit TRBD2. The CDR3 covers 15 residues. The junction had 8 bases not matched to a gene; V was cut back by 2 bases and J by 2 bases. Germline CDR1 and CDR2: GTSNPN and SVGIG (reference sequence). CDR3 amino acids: CAWSPGLGLQETQYF. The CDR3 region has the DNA TGTGCCTGGAGTCCCGGACTAGGGCTTCAAGAGACCCAGTACTTC.

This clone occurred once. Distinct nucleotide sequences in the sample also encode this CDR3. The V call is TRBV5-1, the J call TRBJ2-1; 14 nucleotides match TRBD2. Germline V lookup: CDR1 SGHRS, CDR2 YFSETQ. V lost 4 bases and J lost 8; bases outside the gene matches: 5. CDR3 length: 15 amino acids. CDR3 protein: CASSPGLAGVDEQFF. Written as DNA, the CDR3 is TGCGCCAGCAGCCCGGGACTAGCGGGAGTGGATGAGCAGTTCTTC.

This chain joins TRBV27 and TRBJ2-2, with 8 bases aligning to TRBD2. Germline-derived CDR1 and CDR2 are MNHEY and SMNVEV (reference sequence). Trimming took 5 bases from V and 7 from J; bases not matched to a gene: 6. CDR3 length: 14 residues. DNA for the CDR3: TGTGCCAGCAGTATACGGGAGGGTGACGGGGAGCTGTTTTTT. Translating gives CASSIREGDGELFF.

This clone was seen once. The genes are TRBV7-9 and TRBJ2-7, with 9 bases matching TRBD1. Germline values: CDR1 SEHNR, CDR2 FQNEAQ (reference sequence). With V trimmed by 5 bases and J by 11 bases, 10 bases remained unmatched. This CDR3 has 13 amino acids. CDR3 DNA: TGTGCCAGCAGCCAACAGACACAGGGGGCAGAGTACTTC. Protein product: CASSQQTQGAEYF.

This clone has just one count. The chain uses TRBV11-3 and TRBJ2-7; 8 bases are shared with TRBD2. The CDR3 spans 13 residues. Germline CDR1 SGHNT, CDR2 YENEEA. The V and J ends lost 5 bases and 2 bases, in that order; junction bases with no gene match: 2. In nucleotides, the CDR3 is TGTGCCAGCAGCGAGGGACTAGCCTACGAGCAGTACTTC. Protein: CASSEGLAYEQYF.

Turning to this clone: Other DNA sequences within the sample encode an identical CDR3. The CDR3 is CASSLLGGYEQYF. The CDR3 DNA sequence: TGTGCCAGCAGTTTATTGGGGGGCTACGAGCAGTACTTC. V and J are TRBV28 and TRBJ2-7; perhaps TRBD2 as D (6 bases). CDR3 length: 13 amino acids. Germline values: CDR1 MDHEN, CDR2 SYDVKM. The V end lost 1 base, the J end lost 3 bases, and 7 bases lay between the germline ends.

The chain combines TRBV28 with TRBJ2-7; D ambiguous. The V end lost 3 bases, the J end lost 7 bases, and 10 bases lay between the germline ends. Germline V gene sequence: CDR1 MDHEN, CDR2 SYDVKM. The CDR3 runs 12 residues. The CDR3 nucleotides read TGTGCCAGCAGTTTCGGTCCTTTGGAGCAGTACTTC. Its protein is CASSFGPLEQYF.

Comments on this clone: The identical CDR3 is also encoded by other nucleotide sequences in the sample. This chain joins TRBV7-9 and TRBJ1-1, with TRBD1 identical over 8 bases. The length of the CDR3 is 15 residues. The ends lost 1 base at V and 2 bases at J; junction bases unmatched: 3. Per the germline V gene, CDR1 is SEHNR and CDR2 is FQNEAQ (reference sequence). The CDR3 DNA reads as TGTGCCAGCAGCTTAGGGGCAGGGGGCAACACTGAAGCTTTCTTT. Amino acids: CASSLGAGGNTEAFF.

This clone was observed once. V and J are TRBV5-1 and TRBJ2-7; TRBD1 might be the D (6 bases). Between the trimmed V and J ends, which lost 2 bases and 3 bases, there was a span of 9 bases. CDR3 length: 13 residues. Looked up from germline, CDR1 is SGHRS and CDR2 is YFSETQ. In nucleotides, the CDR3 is TGCGCCAGCAGCTTCCTGGACAGCTACGAGCAGTACTTC. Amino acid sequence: CASSFLDSYEQYF. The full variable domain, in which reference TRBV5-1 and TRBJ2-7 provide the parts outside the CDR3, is KAGVTQTPRYLIKTRGQQVTLSCSPISGHRSVSWYQQTPGQGLQFLFEYFSETQRNKGNFPGRFSGRQFSNSRSEMNVSTLELGDSALYLCASSFLDSYEQYFGPGTRLTVT.

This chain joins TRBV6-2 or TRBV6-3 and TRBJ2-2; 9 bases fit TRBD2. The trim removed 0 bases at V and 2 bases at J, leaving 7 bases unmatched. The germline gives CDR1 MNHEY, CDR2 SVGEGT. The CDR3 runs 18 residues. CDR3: CASSYSTSGLPNTGELFF. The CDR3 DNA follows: TGTGCCAGCAGTTACTCGACTAGCGGCCTTCCTAACACCGGGGAGCTGTTTTTT.